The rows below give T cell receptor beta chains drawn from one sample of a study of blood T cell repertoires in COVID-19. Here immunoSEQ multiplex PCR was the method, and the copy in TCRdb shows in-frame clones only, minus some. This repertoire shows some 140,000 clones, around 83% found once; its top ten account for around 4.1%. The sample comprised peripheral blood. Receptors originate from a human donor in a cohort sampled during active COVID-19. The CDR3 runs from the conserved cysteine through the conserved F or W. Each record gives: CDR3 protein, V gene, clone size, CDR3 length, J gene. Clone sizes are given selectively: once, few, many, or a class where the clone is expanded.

CASGLVTGYNEQFF,TRBV12-5,.,14,TRBJ2-1
CASSYVTGGTYEQYF,TRBV6-6,many,15,TRBJ2-7
CASSLQGSYGYTF,TRBV19,.,13,TRBJ1-2
CASSEGQGIIRPQHF,TRBV6-1,.,15,TRBJ1-5
CASSLGGAASARSTDTQYF,TRBV11-3,.,19,TRBJ2-3
CASSPSPTGGGQPQHF,TRBV4-3,once,16,TRBJ1-5
CASSDSGGNTGELFF,TRBV6-4,.,15,TRBJ2-2
CASSLTSVFDEQFF,TRBV27,.,14,TRBJ2-1
CASSPQKGQGSEKLFF,TRBV7-2,.,16,TRBJ1-4
CASSQDQGTTQETQYF,TRBV3-1/TRBV3-2,.,16,TRBJ2-5
CASSQLVWATEAFF,TRBV4-3,.,14,TRBJ1-1
CASSRDRGVYNEQFF,TRBV7-2,.,15,TRBJ2-1
CASSHGALAVSTDTQYF,TRBV2,few,17,TRBJ2-3
CSVRGLSNTEAFF,TRBV29-1,.,13,TRBJ1-1
CASSPSGGSQPQHF,TRBV9,.,14,TRBJ1-5
CASSVGTGGARTGELFF,TRBV9,.,17,TRBJ2-2
CASGSDRGDTEAFF,TRBV12-5,.,14,TRBJ1-1
CASSLGQGDGQPQHF,TRBV5-4,.,15,TRBJ1-5
CASSHSPGQGVSYEQYF,TRBV4-3,.,17,TRBJ2-7
CASSPGGQGRSGYTF,TRBV5-4,.,15,TRBJ1-2
CASSLVGPNEQFF,TRBV5-1,.,13,TRBJ2-1
CASSLDRFYGYTF,TRBV7-8,.,13,TRBJ1-2
CATLSGSPNEQFF,TRBV2,.,13,TRBJ2-1
CASSNRPGLNNEQFF,TRBV5-1,.,15,TRBJ2-1
CASSLEGLAGIPYNEQFF,TRBV27,.,18,TRBJ2-1
CAWGSRGHEQYF,TRBV30,.,12,TRBJ2-7
CAINSGLAGRNEQFF,TRBV10-3,.,15,TRBJ2-1
CASRYGQGSTDTQYF,TRBV5-6,once,15,TRBJ2-3
CASSATQGDAETQYF,TRBV7-9,.,15,TRBJ2-5
CASSPIIRGQPYGYTF,TRBV4-1,few,16,TRBJ1-2
CASSFYRADAFF,TRBV5-4,.,12,TRBJ1-1
CASSLGTGNTEAFF,TRBV7-9,.,14,TRBJ1-1
CATSDSRGWGETQYF,TRBV24-1,.,15,TRBJ2-5
CASRADMIGTGELFF,TRBV2,many,15,TRBJ2-2
CASSYEGAENSPLHF,TRBV6-5,.,15,TRBJ1-6
CASSYGELWNTEAFF,TRBV6-2/TRBV6-3,once,15,TRBJ1-1